This paragraph reports one TCR beta chain. This clone occurred once. It has no known antigen specificity. Base qualities are missing; no much larger clone stands one base away. For sequencing of the TCRbeta CDR3 region, genomic DNA was extracted from the sorted cells. The immunoSEQ Assay was used to sequence the TCRbeta CDR3 regions. Here the immuneACCESS table is served through TCRdb, limited to in-frame sequences with V and J called. Missing clones are a known gap in these copies; in checked studies unresolved V genes cover under half, and the rest lacks a known reason. The sample records tens of thousands of clones, 70% to 90% of which are singletons. Roughly 5.1% of the sample is taken by the ten largest. For CDR1 and CDR2, the germline V gene lists MDHEN and SYDVKM. At the junction V is shortened by 4 bases and J by 4 bases, with 13 bases in between. The CDR3 measures 14 amino acids from cysteine to phenylalanine. The read is trimmed to its CDR3 DNA, 42 bases read in frame from base 1.

This entry comes from a study of OX40 agonist ivuxolimab in advanced cancers. Context from the whole study: Ivuxolimab was an agonistic, fully human IgG2 monoclonal antibody directed against OX40 (CD134), a costimulatory receptor. Partial responses occurred in three dose-escalation patients, of whom one had hepatocellular carcinoma and two had cutaneous melanoma. In the dose-escalation cohort, 82.7% of patients were male, and the mean age was roughly 60 years, with a range of about 20 to 79. Peripheral TCRbeta sequencing aimed to test whether ivuxolimab altered TCR sequence diversity and caused clonal T-cell expansion. Prior anti-PD-1, anti-PD-L1 or anti-CTLA-4 therapy was permitted, and checkpoint inhibitors had been received by about 44% of dose-escalation patients. The paper covers the monotherapy dose-escalation part of the phase I ivuxolimab trial, which included N ≈ 50 patients. Intravenous ivuxolimab was administered to patients every 2 weeks at six dose levels: 0.01, 0.1, 0.3, 1.5, 3 and 10 mg/kg. Of the 50 to 55 patients in dose escalation, about 20 had hepatocellular carcinoma, some 15 had melanoma, 9 had renal cell carcinoma and 9 had head and neck cancer. Study-level results and caveats: Partial responders in the 0.1-3.0 mg/kg groups had among the lowest normalized peripheral clonal expansion, especially among CD8+ T cells. Low levels of normalized T-cell clonal expansion were also shown by some nonresponding patients. At doses of 0.1 to 3.0 mg/kg, clonal expansion of both CD4+ and CD8+ blood T cells was observed from baseline to week 6. The antigen specificity of the peripheral T cells that underwent clonal expansion was not determined. After ivuxolimab, expanded clones were on average more numerous among CD8+ T cells than among CD4+ T cells.

Patients with autoimmune disease history or receiving systemic immunosuppression were excluded from the trial. Peripheral blood for TCR sequencing was drawn from every dose cohort at baseline, at cycle 4 day 1 and at cycle 7 day 1. Samples were obtained from an open-label, multicenter, first-in-human phase I dose-escalation trial of ivuxolimab. Adults with locally advanced or metastatic head and neck squamous cell, hepatocellular, melanoma or renal cell carcinoma were enrolled in the trial. Before TCR sequencing, CD4+ T cells and CD8+ T cells from peripheral blood were sorted into separate populations.

Sequencing used CD4+ or CD8+ T cells sorted from blood, obtained in a trial of the OX40 agonist ivuxolimab. The receptor was derived from an adult with an advanced solid tumor such as melanoma, head and neck, liver or kidney cancer. This chain is built from TRBV28 and TRBJ1-2; the D gene remains uncertain. The nucleotide sequence is TGTGCCAGCAGTTGGCAGGCGACTCTCTATGGCTACACCTTC. This gives the protein CASSWQATLYGYTF.